The 4 T cell receptor beta chains listed next were all sequenced from one sample in a study of T-cell memory formation after mild COVID-19. TCRdb processed the 5' RACE reads anew with MiXCR; each CDR3 protein has one entry. The sample carries about 140,000 distinct CDR3 sequences, 13% to 15% recorded once. Source material: PBMCs or a T cell subset sorted from them (not recorded which). These receptors were taken from an adult woman who had mild COVID-19 (a few samples of this study predate the infection). Cell type and time point are not known.

This rearrangement joins TRBV7-9 to TRBJ2-1; no firm D call. V shed 8 bases and J shed 7 bases, with 9 bases lying between them. CDR3 length: 11 amino acids. Germline loops: CDR1 SEHNR, CDR2 FQNEAQ (reference sequence). CDR3 coding DNA: TGTGCCAGCGCCCAGACGAATGAGCAGTTCTTC. Protein product: CASAQTNEQFF.

This clonotype was counted only a few times. The chain carries TRBV7-2 and TRBJ2-3; 13 nucleotides line up with TRBD2. The CDR3 sequence is 19 residues long. From germline, CDR1 is SGHTA and CDR2 FQGNSA. V shed 1 base, J shed 4 bases, and the junction held 11 bases outside the gene matches. CDR3 residues: CASSLGLGTSGMGADTQYF. CDR3 in DNA: TGTGCCAGCAGCTTAGGCCTAGGGACTAGCGGGATGGGCGCAGATACGCAGTATTTT.

In this sample, this clonotype turned up many times. This CDR3 is CASSFDRAPGELFF. In nucleotides, the CDR3 is TGCGCCAGCAGCTTTGACAGGGCCCCCGGGGAGCTGTTTTTT. The V gene is TRBV4-1, the J gene TRBJ2-2; 7 bases match TRBD1. The CDR3 has 14 residues. The germline V gene encodes CDR1 MGHRA and CDR2 YSYEKL. Unmatched junction bases numbered 6, after V lost 5 bases and J lost 6 bases.

V gene TRBV7-6 combines with J gene TRBJ1-3; D is ambiguous. CDR3 length equals 16 residues. V gave up 3 bases and J gave up 0 bases, with 12 bases separating them. CDR1 SGHVS and CDR2 FNYEAQ come from the germline V gene. In DNA, the CDR3 is TGTGCCAGCAGCTTGCGGGCACAGAACTCTGGAAACACCATATATTTT. Its protein is CASSLRAQNSGNTIYF.